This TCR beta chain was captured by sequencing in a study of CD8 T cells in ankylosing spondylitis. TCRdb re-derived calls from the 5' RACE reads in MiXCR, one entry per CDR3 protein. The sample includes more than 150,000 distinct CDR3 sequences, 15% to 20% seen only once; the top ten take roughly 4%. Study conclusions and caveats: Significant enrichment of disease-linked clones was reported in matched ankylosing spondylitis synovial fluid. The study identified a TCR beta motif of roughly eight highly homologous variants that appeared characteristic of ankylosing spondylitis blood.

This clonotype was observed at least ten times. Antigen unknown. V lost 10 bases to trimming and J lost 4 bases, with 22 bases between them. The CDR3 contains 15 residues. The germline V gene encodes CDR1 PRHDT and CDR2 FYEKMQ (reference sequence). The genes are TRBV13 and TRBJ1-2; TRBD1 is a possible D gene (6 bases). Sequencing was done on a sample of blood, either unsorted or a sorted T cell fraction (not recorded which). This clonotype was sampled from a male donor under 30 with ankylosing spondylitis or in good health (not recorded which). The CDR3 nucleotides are TGTGCCACCAACAAACAGGGATCTACTTTCTATGGCTACACCTTC. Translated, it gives CATNKQGSTFYGYTF.